This is a list of T cell receptor beta chains from one sample in a study of post-analysis software for immune sequencing data. Each CDR3 protein is one row after TCRdb ran MiXCR on the PCR reads. The sample lists some 700,000 distinct CDR3 sequences, over 45% occurring once. Sequenced input: blood. These TCRs come from a girl aged 2 to 10 with multiple sclerosis. The CDR3 runs from the conserved cysteine through the conserved F or W. A D gene is named only where the DNA matches it firmly. Size is stated for part of the rows, as once, few or many counts, or as a class when the clone is expanded.

D: TRBD1; J: TRBJ2-7; size: .; V: TRBV12-3/TRBV12-4; CDR3: CASRRPGTGASEQYF; DNA: TGTGCCAGCAGACGTCCCGGGACAGGAGCGAGCGAGCAGTACTTC
D: TRBD1; J: TRBJ2-4; size: few; V: TRBV7-9; CDR3: CASSPETGGVNIQYF; DNA: TGTGCCAGCAGCCCGGAGACAGGGGGCGTCAACATTCAGTACTTC
D: .; J: TRBJ1-1; size: .; V: TRBV27; CDR3: CASSLSGAVNTEAFF; DNA: TGTGCCAGCAGTTTATCGGGGGCGGTGAACACTGAAGCTTTCTTT
D: .; J: TRBJ2-5; size: once; V: TRBV6-1; CDR3: CASSEVGRETQYF; DNA: TGTGCCAGCAGTGAAGTGGGGCGAGAGACCCAGTACTTC
D: TRBD1; J: TRBJ1-5; size: .; V: TRBV10-3; CDR3: CAIRGQPNQSQHF; DNA: TGTGCCATCAGGGGACAGCCAAATCAGTCCCAGCATTTT
D: .; J: TRBJ1-1; size: few; V: TRBV2; CDR3: CASRVTVNTEAFF; DNA: TGTGCCAGCAGGGTGACAGTGAACACTGAAGCTTTCTTT
D: .; J: TRBJ2-1; size: few; V: TRBV10-3; CDR3: CAIGRSYLGEQFF; DNA: TGTGCCATCGGTCGCTCATACTTGGGTGAGCAGTTCTTC
D: TRBD1; J: TRBJ2-5; size: .; V: TRBV12-3/TRBV12-4; CDR3: CASSLEGAWETQYF; DNA: TGTGCCAGCAGTTTAGAGGGGGCTTGGGAGACCCAGTACTTC
D: .; J: TRBJ1-2; size: once; V: TRBV20-1; CDR3: CSASSAGGYTF; DNA: TGCAGTGCTAGTTCGGCTGGTGGCTACACCTTC
D: .; J: TRBJ2-1; size: .; V: TRBV9; CDR3: CASSPRWANEQFF; DNA: TGTGCCAGCAGCCCCCGGTGGGCCAATGAGCAGTTCTTC
D: TRBD1; J: TRBJ2-7; size: .; V: TRBV28; CDR3: CASSLRDRGLGEQYF; DNA: TGTGCCAGCAGTCTTCGGGACAGGGGGCTTGGCGAGCAGTACTTC
D: TRBD1; J: TRBJ1-4; size: few; V: TRBV6-1; CDR3: CASSTRTGANSNEKLFF; DNA: TGTGCCAGCAGCACCAGGACAGGGGCCAACTCTAATGAAAAACTGTTTTTT
D: TRBD1; J: TRBJ2-3; size: .; V: TRBV20-1; CDR3: CSARSSGQGSPDTQYF; DNA: TGCAGTGCTAGATCGTCCGGACAGGGAAGTCCAGATACGCAGTATTTT
D: TRBD1; J: TRBJ1-2; size: .; V: TRBV4-2; CDR3: CASSQLLPGQVPGYTF; DNA: TGTGCCAGCAGCCAGCTTCTTCCGGGACAGGTACCGGGCTACACCTTC
D: .; J: TRBJ2-1; size: few; V: TRBV28; CDR3: CASRRTVYNEQFF; DNA: TGTGCCAGTCGAAGGACCGTATACAATGAGCAGTTCTTC
D: .; J: TRBJ2-7; size: .; V: TRBV28; CDR3: CASSPGGLGEQYF; DNA: TGTGCCAGCAGCCCCGGGGGCCTGGGCGAGCAGTACTTC
D: TRBD1; J: TRBJ2-4; size: .; V: TRBV7-6; CDR3: CASSPDRVGNIQYF; DNA: TGTGCCAGCAGCCCAGACAGGGTAGGGAACATTCAGTACTTC
D: TRBD1; J: TRBJ1-5; size: .; V: TRBV12-3/TRBV12-4; CDR3: CASSSWWTGGNQPQHF; DNA: TGTGCCAGCAGCTCTTGGTGGACAGGGGGCAATCAGCCCCAGCATTTT
D: .; J: TRBJ2-1; size: few; V: TRBV7-2; CDR3: CASSYPGGEEQFF; DNA: TGTGCCAGCAGCTACCCCGGCGGCGAGGAGCAGTTCTTC
D: TRBD1; J: TRBJ2-7; size: .; V: TRBV29-1; CDR3: CSARTGIDEQYF; DNA: TGCAGCGCCAGGACAGGGATTGACGAGCAGTACTTC
D: .; J: TRBJ2-3; size: .; V: TRBV3-1; CDR3: CASSQDRTSTDTQYF; DNA: TGTGCCAGCAGCCAGGATAGAACTAGCACAGATACGCAGTATTTT
D: .; J: TRBJ2-5; size: .; V: TRBV27; CDR3: CASSLKRTYNEQYF; DNA: TGTGCCAGCAGTTTGAAGCGGACCTACAATGAGCAGTACTTC
D: .; J: TRBJ1-4; size: .; V: TRBV20-1; CDR3: CSARGLLGNEKLFF; DNA: TGCAGTGCTAGAGGACTCTTGGGTAATGAAAAACTGTTTTTT
D: TRBD2; J: TRBJ2-1; size: .; V: TRBV7-2; CDR3: CASTLAGVGYNEQFF; DNA: TGTGCCAGCACCTTAGCGGGCGTGGGGTACAATGAGCAGTTCTTC
D: .; J: TRBJ2-7; size: .; V: TRBV6-1; CDR3: CASSEKVKRDSGTYEQYF; DNA: TGTGCCAGCAGTGAAAAGGTGAAGCGGGACAGCGGGACCTACGAGCAGTACTTC
D: TRBD2; J: TRBJ2-3; size: .; V: TRBV9; CDR3: CASSLTSGVTDTRYF; DNA: TGTGCCAGCAGCCTGACTAGCGGGGTCACAGATACGCGGTATTTT
D: TRBD1; J: TRBJ2-5; size: few; V: TRBV29-1; CDR3: CSVETGVGETQYF; DNA: TGCAGCGTAGAGACAGGGGTGGGAGAGACCCAGTACTTC
D: .; J: TRBJ2-5; size: few; V: TRBV6-6; CDR3: CASRSLETQYF; DNA: TGTGCCAGCCGGTCCCTGGAGACCCAGTACTTC
D: .; J: TRBJ2-7; size: .; V: TRBV13; CDR3: CASSPGHLLGYEQYF; DNA: TGTGCCAGCAGCCCGGGACACCTTTTGGGTTACGAGCAGTACTTC
D: .; J: TRBJ2-3; size: once; V: TRBV11-2; CDR3: CASSLEPAPTDTQYF; DNA: TGTGCCAGCAGCTTAGAGCCAGCCCCTACAGATACGCAGTATTTT
D: .; J: TRBJ2-1; size: .; V: TRBV10-3; CDR3: CAISGSGTSGSSEQFF; DNA: TGTGCCATCAGTGGCTCTGGTACCTCGGGGAGTAGTGAGCAGTTCTTC
D: .; J: TRBJ1-2; size: .; V: TRBV3-1; CDR3: CASSQSFRNGMDGYTF; DNA: TGTGCCAGCAGCCAATCTTTTCGGAACGGGATGGATGGCTACACCTTC
D: .; J: TRBJ2-3; size: few; V: TRBV27; CDR3: CASSPLAVRAIDTQYF; DNA: TGTGCCAGCAGTCCCTTGGCGGTCAGGGCCATAGATACGCAGTATTTT
D: TRBD2; J: TRBJ2-7; size: .; V: TRBV6-2/TRBV6-3; CDR3: CASTPGLAGGLPYEQYF; DNA: TGTGCCAGCACCCCGGGACTAGCGGGAGGGCTTCCCTACGAGCAGTACTTC
D: TRBD2; J: TRBJ2-3; size: .; V: TRBV29-1; CDR3: CSVEGGRTSGSGDTQYF; DNA: TGCAGCGTTGAAGGAGGCCGGACTAGCGGGAGTGGGGATACGCAGTATTTT
D: TRBD2; J: TRBJ2-3; size: .; V: TRBV29-1; CDR3: CSSTGLAGTDTQYF; DNA: TGCAGCTCTACAGGACTAGCGGGCACAGATACGCAGTATTTT
D: TRBD1; J: TRBJ1-6; size: .; V: TRBV29-1; CDR3: CSVSTGGGDNSPLHF; DNA: TGCAGCGTCAGTACAGGGGGCGGCGATAATTCACCCCTCCACTTT
D: TRBD1; J: TRBJ2-5; size: few; V: TRBV10-1; CDR3: CAKTGERKTQYF; DNA: TGCGCGAAGACAGGGGAGCGAAAGACCCAGTACTTC
D: .; J: TRBJ2-7; size: .; V: TRBV7-2; CDR3: CASSFSAGRGNSYEQYF; DNA: TGTGCCAGCAGCTTTTCAGCGGGTAGGGGGAACTCCTACGAGCAGTACTTC
D: .; J: TRBJ2-5; size: .; V: TRBV3-1; CDR3: CASTNRGGETQYF; DNA: TGTGCCAGCACTAATAGGGGTGGGGAGACCCAGTACTTC
D: .; J: TRBJ1-5; size: few; V: TRBV4-2; CDR3: CASSQDLVSSVGHSNQPQHF; DNA: TGTGCCAGCAGCCAAGATCTCGTCAGTTCCGTCGGGCATAGCAATCAGCCCCAGCATTTT
D: .; J: TRBJ2-7; size: .; V: TRBV12-3/TRBV12-4; CDR3: CASSFRTGEQYF; DNA: TGTGCCAGCAGTTTCCGGACGGGCGAGCAGTACTTC
D: .; J: TRBJ1-2; size: .; V: TRBV7-9; CDR3: CAGEGTDSDGYTF; DNA: TGTGCCGGTGAGGGGACTGACTCGGATGGCTACACCTTC
D: .; J: TRBJ2-1; size: .; V: TRBV20-1; CDR3: CSARESGSYNEQFF; DNA: TGCAGTGCTAGAGAGTCTGGATCCTACAATGAGCAGTTCTTC
D: TRBD2; J: TRBJ2-5; size: .; V: TRBV5-1; CDR3: CASSRRLAVVQETQYF; DNA: TGCGCCAGCAGCCGAAGACTAGCGGTAGTACAAGAGACCCAGTACTTC
D: TRBD2; J: TRBJ2-1; size: few; V: TRBV12-3/TRBV12-4; CDR3: CASSTLAGRSNEQFF; DNA: TGTGCCAGCAGCACACTAGCGGGCCGGTCCAATGAGCAGTTCTTC
D: .; J: TRBJ2-1; size: few; V: TRBV20-1; CDR3: CSAPPRGTSYNEQFF; DNA: TGCAGTGCACCCCCAAGGGGGACTTCCTACAATGAGCAGTTCTTC
D: .; J: TRBJ2-5; size: .; V: TRBV5-1; CDR3: CASSLVGVRIEYQETQYF; DNA: TGCGCCAGCAGCTTGGTTGGTGTGCGAATAGAGTACCAAGAGACCCAGTACTTC
D: .; J: TRBJ2-1; size: .; V: TRBV20-1; CDR3: CSAASGGLVEQFF; DNA: TGCAGTGCTGCCAGTGGGGGACTTGTTGAGCAGTTCTTC
D: TRBD1; J: TRBJ2-5; size: .; V: TRBV7-9; CDR3: CASSLAWTGEETQYF; DNA: TGTGCCAGCAGCTTAGCCTGGACAGGGGAAGAGACCCAGTACTTC
D: TRBD2; J: TRBJ2-7; size: .; V: TRBV7-2; CDR3: CASSLEGLAGGYEQYF; DNA: TGTGCCAGCAGCCTAGAGGGACTAGCGGGAGGGTACGAGCAGTACTTC
D: .; J: TRBJ2-1; size: .; V: TRBV6-4; CDR3: CASSEEETEANEQFF; DNA: TGTGCCAGCAGTGAGGAGGAGACAGAGGCGAATGAGCAGTTCTTC
D: .; J: TRBJ2-1; size: .; V: TRBV5-1; CDR3: CASSLGTPAGGEQFF; DNA: TGCGCCAGCAGCTTGGGCACGCCAGCCGGTGGTGAGCAGTTCTTC